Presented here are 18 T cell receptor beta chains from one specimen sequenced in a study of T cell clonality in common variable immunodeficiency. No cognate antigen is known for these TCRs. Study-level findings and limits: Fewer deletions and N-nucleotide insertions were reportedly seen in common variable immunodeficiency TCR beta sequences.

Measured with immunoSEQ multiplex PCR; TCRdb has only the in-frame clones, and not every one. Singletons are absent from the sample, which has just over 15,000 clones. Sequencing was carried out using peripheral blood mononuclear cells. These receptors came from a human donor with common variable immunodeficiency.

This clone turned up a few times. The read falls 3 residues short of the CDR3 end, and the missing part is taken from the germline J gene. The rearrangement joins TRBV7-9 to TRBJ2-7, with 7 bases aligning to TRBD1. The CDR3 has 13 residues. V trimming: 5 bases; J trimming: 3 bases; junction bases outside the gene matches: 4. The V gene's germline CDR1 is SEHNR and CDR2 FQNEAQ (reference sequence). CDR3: CASSPTGNYEQYF. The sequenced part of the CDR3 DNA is TGTGCCAGCAGCCCGACAGGGAACTACGAG.

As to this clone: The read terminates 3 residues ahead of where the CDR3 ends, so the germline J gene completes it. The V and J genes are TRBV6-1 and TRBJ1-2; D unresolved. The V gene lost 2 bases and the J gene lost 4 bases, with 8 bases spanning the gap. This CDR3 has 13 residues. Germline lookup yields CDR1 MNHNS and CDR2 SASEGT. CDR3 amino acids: CASSESHSYGYTF. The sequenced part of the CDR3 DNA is TGTGCCAGCAGTGAAAGTCACTCCTATGGC.

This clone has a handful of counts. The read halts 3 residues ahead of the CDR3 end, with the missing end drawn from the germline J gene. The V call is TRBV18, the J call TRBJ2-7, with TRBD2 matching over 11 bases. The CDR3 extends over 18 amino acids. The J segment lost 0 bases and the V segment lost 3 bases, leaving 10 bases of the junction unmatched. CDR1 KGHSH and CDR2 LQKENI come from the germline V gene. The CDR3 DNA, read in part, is TGTGCCAGCTCACCTAACGGACTAGCGGGTCTTCGCTCCTACGAG. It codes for CASSPNGLAGLRSYE. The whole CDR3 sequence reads CASSPNGLAGLRSYEQYF.

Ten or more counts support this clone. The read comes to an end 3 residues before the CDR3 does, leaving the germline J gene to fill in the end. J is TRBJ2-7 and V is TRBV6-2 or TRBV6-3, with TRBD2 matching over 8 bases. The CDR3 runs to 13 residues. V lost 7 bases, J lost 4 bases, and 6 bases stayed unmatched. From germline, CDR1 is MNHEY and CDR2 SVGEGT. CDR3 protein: CASNLAGTYEQYF. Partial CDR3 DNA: TGTGCCAGCAATTTAGCGGGGACTTACGAG.

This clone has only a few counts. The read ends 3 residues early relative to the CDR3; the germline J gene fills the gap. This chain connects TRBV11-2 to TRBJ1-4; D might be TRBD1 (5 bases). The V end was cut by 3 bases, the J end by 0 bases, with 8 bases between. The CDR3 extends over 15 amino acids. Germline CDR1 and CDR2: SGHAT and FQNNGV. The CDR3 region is CASSLETATNEKLFF. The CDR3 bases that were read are TGTGCCAGCAGCTTGGAGACAGCAACTAATGAAAAA. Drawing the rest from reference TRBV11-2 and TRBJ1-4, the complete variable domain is EAGVAQSPRYKIIEKRQSVAFWCNPISGHATLYWYQQILGQGPKLLIQFQNNGVVDDSQLPKDRFSAERLKGVDSTLKIQPAKLEDSAVYLCASSLETATNEKLFFGSGTQLSVL.

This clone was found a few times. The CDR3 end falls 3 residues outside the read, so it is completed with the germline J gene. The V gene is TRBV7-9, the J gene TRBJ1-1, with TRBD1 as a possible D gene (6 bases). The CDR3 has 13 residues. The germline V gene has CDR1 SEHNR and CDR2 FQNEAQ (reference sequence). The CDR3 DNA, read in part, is TGTGCCAGCAGCTTCGTGGAATCAGGGGTG. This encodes CASSFVESGV. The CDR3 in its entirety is CASSFVESGVAFF.

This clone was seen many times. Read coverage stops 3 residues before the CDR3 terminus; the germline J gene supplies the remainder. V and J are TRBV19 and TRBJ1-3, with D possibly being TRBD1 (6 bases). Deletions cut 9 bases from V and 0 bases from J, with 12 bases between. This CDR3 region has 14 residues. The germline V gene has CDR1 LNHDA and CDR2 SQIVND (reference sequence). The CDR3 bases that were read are TGTGCCAGCTCCCGACAGGACTCTGGAAACACC. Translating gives CASSRQDSGNT. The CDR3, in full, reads CASSRQDSGNTIYF.

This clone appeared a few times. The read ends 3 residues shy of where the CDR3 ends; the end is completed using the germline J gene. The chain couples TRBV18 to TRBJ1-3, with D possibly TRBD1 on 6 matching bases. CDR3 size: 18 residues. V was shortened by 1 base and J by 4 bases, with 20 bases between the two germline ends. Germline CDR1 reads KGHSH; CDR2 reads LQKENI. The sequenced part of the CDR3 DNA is TGTGCCAGCTCACCACTACCTACAGGGAAGCCTGCAGGAAACACC. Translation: CASSPLPTGKPAGNT. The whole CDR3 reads CASSPLPTGKPAGNTIYF. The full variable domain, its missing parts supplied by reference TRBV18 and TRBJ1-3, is NAGVMQNPRHLVRRRGQEARLRCSPMKGHSHVYWYRQLPEEGLKFMVYLQKENIIDESGMPKERFSAEFPKEGPSILRIQQVVRGDSAAYFCASSPLPTGKPAGNTIYFGEGSWLTVV.

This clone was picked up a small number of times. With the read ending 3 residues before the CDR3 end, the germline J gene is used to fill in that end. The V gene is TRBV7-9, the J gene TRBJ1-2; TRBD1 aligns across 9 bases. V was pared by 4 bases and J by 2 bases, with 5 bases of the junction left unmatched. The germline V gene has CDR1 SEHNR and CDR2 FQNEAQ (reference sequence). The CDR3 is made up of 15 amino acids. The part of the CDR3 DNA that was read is TGTGCCAGCAGCTATACAGGGGGCTGGAACTATGGC. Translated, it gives CASSYTGGWNYG. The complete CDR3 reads CASSYTGGWNYGYTF. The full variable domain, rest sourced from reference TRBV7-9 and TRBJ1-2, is DTGVSQNPRHKITKRGQNVTFRCDPISEHNRLYWYRQTLGQGPEFLTYFQNEAQLEKSRLLSDRFSAERPKGSFSTLEIQRTEQGDSAMYLCASSYTGGWNYGYTFGSGTRLTVV.

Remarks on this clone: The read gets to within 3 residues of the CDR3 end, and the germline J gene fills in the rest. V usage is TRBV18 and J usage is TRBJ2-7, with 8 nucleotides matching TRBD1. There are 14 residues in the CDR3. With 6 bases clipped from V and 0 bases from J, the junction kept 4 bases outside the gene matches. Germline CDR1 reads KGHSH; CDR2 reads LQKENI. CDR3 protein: CASSDRGSSYEQYF. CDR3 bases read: TGTGCCAGCTCCGACAGGGGAAGCTCCTACGAG.

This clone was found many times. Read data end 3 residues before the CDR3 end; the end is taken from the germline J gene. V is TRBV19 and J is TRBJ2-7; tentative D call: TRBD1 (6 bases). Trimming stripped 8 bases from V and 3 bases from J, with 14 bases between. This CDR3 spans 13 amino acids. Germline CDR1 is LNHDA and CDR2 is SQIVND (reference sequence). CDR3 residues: CASGELGGYEQYF. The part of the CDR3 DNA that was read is TGTGCCAGTGGAGAATTAGGGGGCTACGAG. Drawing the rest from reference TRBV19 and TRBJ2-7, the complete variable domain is DGGITQSPKYLFRKEGQNVTLSCEQNLNHDAMYWYRQDPGQGLRLIYYSQIVNDFQKGDIAEGYSVSREKKESFPLTVTSAQKNPTAFYLCASGELGGYEQYFGPGTRLTVT.

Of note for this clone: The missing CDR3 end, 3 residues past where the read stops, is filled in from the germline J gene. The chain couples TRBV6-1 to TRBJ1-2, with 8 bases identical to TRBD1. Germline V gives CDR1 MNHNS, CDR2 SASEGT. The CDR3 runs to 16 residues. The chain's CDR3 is CASSESPLGRGRGYTF. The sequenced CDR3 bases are TGTGCCAGCAGTGAAAGCCCTCTTGGCAGGGGGCGGGGC.

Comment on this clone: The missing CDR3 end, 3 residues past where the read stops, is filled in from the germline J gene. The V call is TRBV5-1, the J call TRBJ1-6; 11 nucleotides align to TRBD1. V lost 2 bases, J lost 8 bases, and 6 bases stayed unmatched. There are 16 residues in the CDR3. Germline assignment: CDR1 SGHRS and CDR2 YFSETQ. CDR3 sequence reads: CASSFGTGGLDSPLHF. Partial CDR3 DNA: TGCGCCAGCAGCTTCGGGACAGGGGGTTTGGATTCACCC. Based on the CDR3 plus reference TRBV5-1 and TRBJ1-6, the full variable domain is KAGVTQTPRYLIKTRGQQVTLSCSPISGHRSVSWYQQTPGQGLQFLFEYFSETQRNKGNFPGRFSGRQFSNSRSEMNVSTLELGDSALYLCASSFGTGGLDSPLHFGNGTRLTVT.

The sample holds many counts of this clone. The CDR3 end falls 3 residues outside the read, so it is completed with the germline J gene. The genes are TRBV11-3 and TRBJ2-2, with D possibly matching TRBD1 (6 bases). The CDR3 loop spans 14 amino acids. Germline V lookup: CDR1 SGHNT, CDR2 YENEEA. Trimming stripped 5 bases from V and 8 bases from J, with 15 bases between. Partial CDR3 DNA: TGTGCCAGCAGCCAGGGACACTATGATGGGGAG. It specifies CASSQGHYDGE. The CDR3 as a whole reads CASSQGHYDGELFF.

The sequenced part of the CDR3 DNA is TGTGCCAGCGGGACAGATGGTCGGAACACTGAA. Translated, it gives CASGTDGRNTE. The complete CDR3 reads CASGTDGRNTEAFF. This chain links TRBV2 with TRBJ1-1; 7 positions agree with TRBD1. The CDR3 extends 3 residues past the end of the read, so its final part is completed from the germline J gene. The CDR3 sequence is 14 residues long. Trimming cost V 8 bases and J 1 base; bases outside gene matches: 7. Germline V gene lookup returns CDR1 SNHLY and CDR2 FYNNEI. The complete variable domain, with remaining parts taken from reference TRBV2 and TRBJ1-1, reads EPEVTQTPSHQVTQMGQEVILRCVPISNHLYFYWYRQILGQKVEFLVSFYNNEISEKSEIFDDQFSVERPDGSNFTLKIRSTKLEDSAMYFCASGTDGRNTEAFFGQGTRLTVV.

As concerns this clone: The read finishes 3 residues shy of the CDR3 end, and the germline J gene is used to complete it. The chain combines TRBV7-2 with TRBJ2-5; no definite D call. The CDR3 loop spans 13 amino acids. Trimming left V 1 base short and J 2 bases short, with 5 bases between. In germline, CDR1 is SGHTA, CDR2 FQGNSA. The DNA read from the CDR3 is TGTGCCAGCAGCTTAGGCCAGCAAGAGACC. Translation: CASSLGQQET. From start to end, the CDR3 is CASSLGQQETQYF.

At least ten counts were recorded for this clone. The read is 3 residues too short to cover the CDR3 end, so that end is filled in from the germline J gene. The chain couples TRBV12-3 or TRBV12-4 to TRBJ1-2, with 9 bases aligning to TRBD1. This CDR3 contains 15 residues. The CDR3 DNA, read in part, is TGTGCCAGCAGCCCCTCCCCCGGGACAGGGAAAGGC. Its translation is CASSPSPGTGKG. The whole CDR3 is CASSPSPGTGKGYTF.

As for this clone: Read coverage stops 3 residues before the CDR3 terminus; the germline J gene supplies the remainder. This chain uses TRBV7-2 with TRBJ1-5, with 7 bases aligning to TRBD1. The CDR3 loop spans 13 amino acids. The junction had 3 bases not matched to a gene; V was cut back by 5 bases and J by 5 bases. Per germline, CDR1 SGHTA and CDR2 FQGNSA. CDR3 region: CASSVQGDQPQHF. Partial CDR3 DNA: TGTGCCAGCAGCGTTCAGGGGGATCAGCCC.